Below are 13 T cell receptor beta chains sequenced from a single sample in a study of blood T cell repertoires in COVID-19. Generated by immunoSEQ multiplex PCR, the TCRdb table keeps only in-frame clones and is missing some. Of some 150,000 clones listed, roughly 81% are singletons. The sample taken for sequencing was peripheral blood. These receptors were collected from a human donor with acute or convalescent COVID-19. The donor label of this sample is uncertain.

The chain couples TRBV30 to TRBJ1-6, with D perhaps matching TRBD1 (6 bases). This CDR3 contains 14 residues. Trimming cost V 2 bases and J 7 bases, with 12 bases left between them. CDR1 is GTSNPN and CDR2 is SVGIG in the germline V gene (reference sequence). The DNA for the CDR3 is TGTGCCTGGAGTTCCGGGACATCAAATTCACCCCTCCACTTT. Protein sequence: CAWSSGTSNSPLHF.

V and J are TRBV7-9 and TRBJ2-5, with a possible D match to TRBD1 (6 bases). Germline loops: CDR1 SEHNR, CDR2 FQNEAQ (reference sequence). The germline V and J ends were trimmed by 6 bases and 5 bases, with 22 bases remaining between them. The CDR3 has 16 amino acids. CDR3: CASSREVATRGETQYF. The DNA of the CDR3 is TGTGCCAGCAGTCGCGAGGTAGCGACGAGGGGGGAGACCCAGTACTTC. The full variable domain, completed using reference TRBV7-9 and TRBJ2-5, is DTGVSQNPRHKITKRGQNVTFRCDPISEHNRLYWYRQTLGQGPEFLTYFQNEAQLEKSRLLSDRFSAERPKGSFSTLEIQRTEQGDSAMYLCASSREVATRGETQYFGPGTRLLVL.

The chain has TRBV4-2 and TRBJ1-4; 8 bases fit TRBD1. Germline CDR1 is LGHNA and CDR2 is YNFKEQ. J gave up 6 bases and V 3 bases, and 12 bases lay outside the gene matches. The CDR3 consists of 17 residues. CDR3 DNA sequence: TGTGCCAGCAGCCAGGACATGCAGGGGGCGCAGGATGAAAAACTGTTTTTT. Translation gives CASSQDMQGAQDEKLFF.

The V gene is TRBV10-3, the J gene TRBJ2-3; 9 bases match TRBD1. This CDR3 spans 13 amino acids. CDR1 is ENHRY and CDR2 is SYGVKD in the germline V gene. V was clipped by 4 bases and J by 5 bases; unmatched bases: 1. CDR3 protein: CAISAGQGDTQYF. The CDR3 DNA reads TGTGCCATCAGTGCGGGACAGGGAGATACGCAGTATTTT.

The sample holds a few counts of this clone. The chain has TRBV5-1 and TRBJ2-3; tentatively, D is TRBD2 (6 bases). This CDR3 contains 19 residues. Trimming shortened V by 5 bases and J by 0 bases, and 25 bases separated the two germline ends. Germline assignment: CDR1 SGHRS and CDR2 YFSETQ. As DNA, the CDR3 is TGCGCCAGCAGTTTAACCTACTTCTCGGGAGTGGAGAGCACAGATACGCAGTATTTT. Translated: CASSLTYFSGVESTDTQYF. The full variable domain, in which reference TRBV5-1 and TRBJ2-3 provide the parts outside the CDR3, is KAGVTQTPRYLIKTRGQQVTLSCSPISGHRSVSWYQQTPGQGLQFLFEYFSETQRNKGNFPGRFSGRQFSNSRSEMNVSTLELGDSALYLCASSLTYFSGVESTDTQYFGPGTRLTVL.

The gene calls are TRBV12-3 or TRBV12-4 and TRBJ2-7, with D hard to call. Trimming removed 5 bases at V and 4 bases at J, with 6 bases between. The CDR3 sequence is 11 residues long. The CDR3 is CASSARYEQYF. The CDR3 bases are TGTGCCAGCAGTGCCCGGTACGAGCAGTACTTC.

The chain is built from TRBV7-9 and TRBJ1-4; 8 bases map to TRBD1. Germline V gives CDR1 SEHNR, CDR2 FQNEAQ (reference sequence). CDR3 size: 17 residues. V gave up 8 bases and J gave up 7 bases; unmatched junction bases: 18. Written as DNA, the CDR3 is TGTGCCAGCGGAGCCGCAGGGGGCAGTTTCAGGATTGAAAAACTGTTTTTT. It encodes CASGAAGGSFRIEKLFF.

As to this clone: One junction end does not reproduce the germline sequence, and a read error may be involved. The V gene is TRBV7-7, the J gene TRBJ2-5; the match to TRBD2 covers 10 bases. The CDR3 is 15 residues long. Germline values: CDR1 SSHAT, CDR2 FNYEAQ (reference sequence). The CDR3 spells CASSLVLAGKETQYF. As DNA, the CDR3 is TGTGCTAGCAGCTTAGTACTAGCGGGGAAAGAGACCCAGTACTTC. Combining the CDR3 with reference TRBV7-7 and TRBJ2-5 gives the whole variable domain GAGVSQSPRYKVTKRGQDVTLRCDPISSHATLYWYQQALGQGPEFLTYFNYEAQPDKSGLPSDRFSAERPEGSISTLTIQRTEQRDSAMYRCASSLVLAGKETQYFGPGTRLLVL.

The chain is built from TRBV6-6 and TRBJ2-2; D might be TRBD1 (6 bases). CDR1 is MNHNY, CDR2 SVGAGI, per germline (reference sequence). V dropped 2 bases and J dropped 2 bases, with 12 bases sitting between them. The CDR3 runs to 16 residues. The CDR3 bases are TGTGCCAGCAGTTACATGCAGGGGCTAAACACCGGGGAGCTGTTTTTT. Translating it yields CASSYMQGLNTGELFF.

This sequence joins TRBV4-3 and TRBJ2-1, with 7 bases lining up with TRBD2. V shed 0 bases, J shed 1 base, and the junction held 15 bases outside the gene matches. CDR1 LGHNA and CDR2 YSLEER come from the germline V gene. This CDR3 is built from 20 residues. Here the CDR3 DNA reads TGCGCCAGCAGCCAAGAAAGTGGCGTGCGGGGGAGGATTTCCTACAATGAGCAGTTCTTC. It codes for CASSQESGVRGRISYNEQFF.

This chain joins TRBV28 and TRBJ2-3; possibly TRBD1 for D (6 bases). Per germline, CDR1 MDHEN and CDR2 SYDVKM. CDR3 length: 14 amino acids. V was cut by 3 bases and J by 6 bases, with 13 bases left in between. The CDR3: CASSFRAGVDTQYF. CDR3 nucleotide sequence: TGTGCCAGCAGTTTCCGGGCAGGGGTGGATACGCAGTATTTT.

The CDR3 nucleotides are TGTGCCAGCAGTTTATCTGCGGGACCCCGACTCTACGAGCAGTACGTC. Translation gives CASSLSAGPRLYEQYV. The J gene is TRBJ2-7, the V gene TRBV27, with a tentative D call TRBD2 (6 bases). The CDR3 length is 16 residues. CDR1 and CDR2 from the germline V gene are MNHEY and SMNVEV (reference sequence). V shed 0 bases and J shed 3 bases, with 15 bases lying between them.

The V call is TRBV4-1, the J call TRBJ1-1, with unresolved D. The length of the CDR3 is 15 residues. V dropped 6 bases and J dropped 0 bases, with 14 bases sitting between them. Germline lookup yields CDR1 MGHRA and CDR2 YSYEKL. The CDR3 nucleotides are TGCGCCAGCAGGGCGGGTCCCCTCATGAACACTGAAGCTTTCTTT. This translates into CASRAGPLMNTEAFF.